These 5 T cell receptor beta chains share one sample of origin, sequenced in a study of T-cell reconstitution after alpha-beta-depleted transplantation in children. Unique molecular identifiers were incorporated when the TCRbeta library was constructed. Each CDR3 protein is one row after TCRdb ran MiXCR on the PCR reads. The data show about 120,000 distinct CDR3 sequences, 23% seen once. The specimen was PBMCs, mostly from graft donor cells, collected 180 days after TCRalphabeta/CD19-depleted stem cell transplant. The receptors were sampled from a male patient aged 2 to 9 who had a stem cell transplant for chronic granulomatous disease, so the T cells may come from the graft donor.

This clonotype was recorded many times. The chain couples TRBV29-1 to TRBJ2-7, with D tentatively TRBD1 (6 bases). The germline V and J ends were trimmed by 1 base and 2 bases, with 6 bases remaining between them. Germline CDR1 and CDR2: SQVTM and ANQGSEA. This CDR3 has 12 amino acids. The CDR3 here is CSVEGQAYEQYF. The CDR3 bases are TGCAGCGTTGAAGGACAGGCCTACGAGCAGTACTTC.

There are many counts of this clonotype. This chain connects TRBV6-1 to TRBJ1-5; TRBD1 might be the D (6 bases). The CDR3 spans 14 residues. CDR1 and CDR2 from the germline V gene are MNHNS and SASEGT. The germline V and J ends were trimmed by 5 bases and 5 bases, with 13 bases remaining between them. Here the CDR3 DNA reads TGTGCCAGCAGTACCGGGACATCCTATCAGCCCCAGCATTTT. Residues: CASSTGTSYQPQHF.

This clonotype was observed at least ten times. The rearrangement joins TRBV20-1 to TRBJ1-2; D may be TRBD1 (6 bases). Germline V gene data show CDR1 as DFQATT and CDR2 as SNEGSKA (reference sequence). The CDR3 extends over 14 amino acids. The ends were cut back, 6 bases at V and 0 bases at J, with 14 bases in the middle. The CDR3 reads CSAPRTETNYGYTF. The CDR3 DNA sequence: TGCAGTGCCCCAAGGACAGAAACTAACTATGGCTACACCTTC.

This clonotype occurred many times. This chain links TRBV2 with TRBJ2-7; TRBD2 might be the D (6 bases). This CDR3 comprises 14 residues. Germline V gene data show CDR1 as SNHLY and CDR2 as FYNNEI. V gave up 2 bases and J gave up 4 bases, with 12 bases separating them. The CDR3 DNA reads TGTGCCAGCAGTGAAAGGGACTCCACTTACGAGCAGTACTTC. It specifies CASSERDSTYEQYF.

There are many counts of this clonotype. The V gene is TRBV7-2, the J gene TRBJ1-5; TRBD1 agrees at 8 bases. The CDR3 has 14 residues. V lost 5 bases and J lost 2; bases outside the gene matches: 2. Germline V gene sequence: CDR1 SGHTA, CDR2 FQGNSA. In nucleotides, the CDR3 is TGTGCCAGCAGCCCGACAGGGGGCAATCAGCCCCAGCATTTT. This sequence encodes CASSPTGGNQPQHF. The full variable domain, its missing parts supplied by reference TRBV7-2 and TRBJ1-5, is GAGVSQSPSNKVTEKGKDVELRCDPISGHTALYWYRQSLGQGLEFLIYFQGNSAPDKSGLPSDRFSAERTGGSVSTLTIQRTQQEDSAVYLCASSPTGGNQPQHFGDGTRLSIL.